This TCR beta chain was documented in a study of T-cell reconstitution after alpha-beta-depleted transplantation in children. The authors prepared the TCRbeta library with unique molecular identifiers. TCRdb processed the PCR reads anew with MiXCR; each CDR3 protein has one entry. The repertoire holds 450,000 to 600,000 distinct CDR3 sequences, with around 17% as singletons. This clonotype appeared a few times. Sequencing used PBMCs from the stem cell graft donor, obtained from the stem cell graft. This clonotype was obtained from a human donor who donated a stem cell graft to a child with acute lymphoblastic leukemia.

The DNA for the CDR3 is TGCAGCGTTGGCTTAGGGGGATCTACCCAGTACTTC. Residues: CSVGLGGSTQYF. This rearrangement joins TRBV29-1 to TRBJ2-5; TRBD1 is a possible D gene (6 bases). Between the trimmed V and J ends, which lost 4 bases and 8 bases, there was a span of 14 bases. This CDR3 is built from 12 residues. Germline V lookup: CDR1 SQVTM, CDR2 ANQGSEA.